This entry concerns a single T cell receptor beta chain. This clonotype was counted at least ten times. It lacks a known antigen. No base qualities exist here, and no much larger clone lies one base off it. This entry is derived from a study of spatial heterogeneity in lung cancer (dated by TCRdb to between 2018 and 2020). Study-level background: More beta-chain than alpha-chain transcripts were consistently detected, likely reflecting higher beta-chain transcript abundance. Nonsynonymous mutation counts, determined by whole-exome sequencing of tumor tissue, were related to TCR repertoire features. At surgery, 200 to 250 tumor regions, around 67 matched nontumor lung samples and 56 PBMC samples were TCR-sequenced for both alpha and beta chains. In the raw uncorrected reads, each unique combination of TCR and UMI appeared more than ten times on average. The study quantitatively compared TCR alpha and beta repertoires across multiple tumor regions, matched nontumor lung and blood in non-small cell lung cancer. In tumor regions, TCR transcript counts showed a strong correlation with a T cell transcriptional module score from matched bulk RNA-seq. Results the study describes overall, beyond this receptor: The tumor nonsynonymous mutation count correlated with the number of expanded alpha and beta TCRs within the tumor. Confirming at a functional level the hypothesis that regional TCRs recognize regional mutations was considered to require additional single-cell paired TCR alpha and beta sequencing. Estimated TCR-seq coverage of tumor T cells was only about 7.4% for alpha chains and around 13% for beta chains. Counts of ubiquitous and regional expanded TCRs were found to correlate with counts of ubiquitous and regional nonsynonymous mutations, respectively.

CDR1 is given as DFQATT and CDR2 as SNEGSKA, both from the germline V gene (reference sequence). Trimming takes 5 bases off V and 9 bases off J; junction bases not matched to a gene: 4. Its CDR3 holds 13 amino acids, cysteine through phenylalanine. Left in the record is the CDR3 DNA by itself, 39 bases read in frame from the first base. The time point label of this sample denotes: sample taken at primary tumor resection. Donors were approximately 72 patients with early-stage, untreated non-small cell lung cancer from the lung TRACERx cohort. TCR sequencing used whole RNA extracted from tumor and nontumor lung tissue, or from cryopreserved PBMC samples, without cell sorting. Patients were selected for TCR sequencing only if sufficient RNA was available from at least two tumor regions. Before selection, tumor and adjacent nontumor lung specimens were reviewed by a lung pathologist. Libraries were constructed by 5' RACE. The instrument was a NextSeq 500. To allow correction of PCR and sequencing errors, the TCR library protocol tagged every TCR cDNA molecule with a unique molecular identifier. The paper's data handling went like this. Decombinator tools were used for TCR identification, UMI-based error correction and CDR3 extraction. TCRs above a frequency of 2 per 1,000, corresponding to the top 1% of the tumor frequency distribution, were defined as expanded. Expanded tumor TCRs statistically deemed absent (corrected P<0.05) from at least one tumor region were classed as regional, and all other expanded tumor TCRs were classed as ubiquitous. Renyi diversity was calculated using the R vegan package after each repertoire was subsampled 100 times to 5,000 TCRs. CDR3 similarity networks were built from amino acid triplet string-kernel similarity, with CDR3s being connected when pairwise similarity was above 0.82. TCRdb cleaned the public reads at Q25 with fastp, built clones with MiXCR and kept in-frame beta chains. Rows with one shared CDR3 protein collapse into an entry with the most common genes and DNA. TCRdb's processing, not the study's, gives the V and J calls here. The sample contains 20,000 to 25,000 distinct CDR3 sequences, 6.4% of them found a single time. Jointly, the top ten make up about 9.4% of the sample.

The sequence was collected from a male donor with early-stage non-small cell lung cancer. Sequences were derived from lung tumor tissue, sampled at surgery. The chain is encoded by TRBV20-1 joined to TRBJ2-1, and TRBD2 aligns with 13 junction nucleotides. Read as DNA, the sequence is TGCAGTGCTGGGACTAGCGGGATCAGTGAGCAGTTCTTC. Its amino acids are CSAGTSGISEQFF.